A single sample is the source of the 27 T cell receptor beta chains below, sequenced in a study of Ad26.COV2.S vaccination and SARS-CoV-2 variants. The treatment: around 19 received Ad26.COV2.S at low or high dose, single or two shots; roughly five received placebo; per-sample allocation not given. Specimens were obtained on day 63 following the first vaccine or placebo injection. The assay was immunoSEQ multiplex PCR, and TCRdb's table has in-frame clones only and misses some. The sample shows around 500,000 clones, roughly 87% of them seen only once. The input for sequencing was peripheral blood, taken in a trial of Ad26.COV2.S vaccine versus placebo. Receptors originate from a person between 18 and 65 years old who received the Ad26.COV2.S COVID-19 vaccine or a placebo.

As for this clone: The DNA is left out, because the CDR3 cannot be placed on it with certainty; the CDR3 is given as TCRdb lists it. V and J are TRBV12-2 and TRBJ2-7; the DNA was not compared with TRBD1, the D call given in the table. TRBV12-2 counts as a pseudogene. The CDR3 contains 16 residues when both ends are counted. CDR3 sequence reads: CASRFGTGSGCYEQYF.

This CDR3 is CASSLDSGSYNEQFF. CDR3 nucleotides: TGCGCCAGCAGCTTGGATAGCGGGAGTTACAATGAGCAGTTCTTC. The chain couples TRBV5-1 to TRBJ2-1; TRBD2 agrees at 9 bases. V shed 0 bases, J shed 4 bases, and the junction held 2 bases outside the gene matches. The CDR3 has 15 residues. Germline V gene data show CDR1 as SGHRS and CDR2 as YFSETQ.

The chain uses TRBV7-9 and TRBJ2-1; unclear D gene. This CDR3 is 16 amino acids long. CDR1 and CDR2 (germline): SEHNR, FQNEAQ (reference sequence). Trimming removed 5 bases at V and 0 bases at J, with 14 bases between. The CDR3, as DNA: TGTGCCAGCAGCGCCCGCAGCGATAGCTCCTACAATGAGCAGTTCTTC. This gives the protein CASSARSDSSYNEQFF. Based on the CDR3 plus reference TRBV7-9 and TRBJ2-1, the full variable domain is DTGVSQNPRHKITKRGQNVTFRCDPISEHNRLYWYRQTLGQGPEFLTYFQNEAQLEKSRLLSDRFSAERPKGSFSTLEIQRTEQGDSAMYLCASSARSDSSYNEQFFGPGTRLTVL.

Concerning this clone: One end of the junction varies from germline; a read error may be responsible. This chain uses TRBV7-7 with TRBJ2-1; 10 positions agree with TRBD2. CDR1 and CDR2 (germline): SSHAT, FNYEAQ (reference sequence). The CDR3 sequence is 16 residues long. CDR3 sequence (DNA): TGTGCTAGCAGCTTAGGCAGACTAGCGGGTTACAATGAGCAGTTCTTC. Translation gives CASSLGRLAGYNEQFF. Drawing the rest from reference TRBV7-7 and TRBJ2-1, the complete variable domain is GAGVSQSPRYKVTKRGQDVTLRCDPISSHATLYWYQQALGQGPEFLTYFNYEAQPDKSGLPSDRFSAERPEGSISTLTIQRTEQRDSAMYRCASSLGRLAGYNEQFFGPGTRLTVL.

The chain uses TRBV6-2 or TRBV6-3 and TRBJ2-7, with D tentatively TRBD1 (5 bases). V was cut by 1 base and J by 4 bases, with 8 bases left in between. The CDR3 spans 13 residues. CDR1 and CDR2 (germline): MNHEY, SVGEGT. DNA of the CDR3: TGTGCCAGCAGTTACTACAGGAAATACGAGCAGTACTTC. Translation gives CASSYYRKYEQYF.

The chain employs TRBV7-2 and TRBJ2-7, with D unresolved. In germline, CDR1 is SGHTA, CDR2 FQGNSA. Trimming pared 1 base from V and 0 bases from J, leaving 10 bases between. CDR3 length equals 15 residues. The CDR3 DNA reads TGTGCCAGCAGCTTAGTCTCCGGATCCTCCTACGAGCAGTACTTC. This translates into CASSLVSGSSYEQYF. The full variable domain, in which reference TRBV7-2 and TRBJ2-7 provide the parts outside the CDR3, is GAGVSQSPSNKVTEKGKDVELRCDPISGHTALYWYRQSLGQGLEFLIYFQGNSAPDKSGLPSDRFSAERTGGSVSTLTIQRTQQEDSAVYLCASSLVSGSSYEQYFGPGTRLTVT.

The V and J genes are TRBV5-4 and TRBJ2-1, with TRBD2 identical over 8 bases. This CDR3 region has 14 residues. Germline assignment: CDR1 SGHNT and CDR2 YYREEE (reference sequence). Trimming removed 0 bases from V and 8 bases from J; junction bases left unmatched: 4. The CDR3 nucleotides read TGTGCCAGCAGCTTGGCGGGACTAGATGATGAGCAGTTCTTC. It is translated as CASSLAGLDDEQFF.

The J gene is TRBJ2-2, the V gene TRBV19, with 7 bases fitting TRBD1. The CDR3 loop spans 17 amino acids. Germline CDR1 reads LNHDA; CDR2 reads SQIVND (reference sequence). With 3 bases clipped from V and 1 base from J, the junction kept 8 bases outside the gene matches. CDR3 sequence (DNA): TGTGCCAGTAGTATGGGTTACAGGGGAATGAACACCGGGGAGCTGTTTTTT. It codes for CASSMGYRGMNTGELFF.

The rearrangement joins TRBV18 to TRBJ2-3; 7 bases map to TRBD2. The CDR3 is made up of 15 amino acids. Germline lookup yields CDR1 KGHSH and CDR2 LQKENI. J was trimmed by 0 bases and V by 3 bases; bases with no gene match: 3. CDR3 sequence reads: CASSPTSRSTDTQYF. CDR3 sequence (DNA): TGTGCCAGCTCACCGACTAGCCGAAGCACAGATACGCAGTATTTT.

This clone was picked up one time. The chain links TRBV27 to TRBJ2-4, with D possibly being TRBD1 or TRBD2 (5 bases each). The germline V gene has CDR1 MNHEY and CDR2 SMNVEV (reference sequence). The CDR3 extends over 17 amino acids. V dropped 5 bases and J dropped 0 bases, with 17 bases sitting between them. CDR3 in DNA: TGTGCCAGCAGTCCCCAGGGAAGCGGTGGAGCCAAAAACATTCAGTACTTC. It yields the protein CASSPQGSGGAKNIQYF.

This chain connects TRBV3-1 (or the pseudogene TRBV3-2) to TRBJ2-3; D may correspond to TRBD1 or TRBD2 (6 bases each). This CDR3 is built from 16 residues. The germline CDR1 and CDR2 sequences are LGHDT and YNNKEL (reference sequence). V was cut by 1 base and J by 4 bases, with 15 bases left in between. CDR3 DNA: TGTGCCAGCAGCCAAGGTTGGGGGGCAGGGGCAGATACGCAGTATTTT. Translated: CASSQGWGAGADTQYF.

V gene TRBV27 combines with J gene TRBJ2-7; no firm D call. The germline CDR1 and CDR2 sequences are MNHEY and SMNVEV (reference sequence). V was pared by 0 bases and J by 2 bases, with 5 bases between. This CDR3 spans 13 amino acids. In DNA, the CDR3 is TGTGCCAGCAGTTTATCGACCCCCTACGAGCAGTACTTC. Protein product: CASSLSTPYEQYF.

The J gene is TRBJ2-7, the V gene TRBV19; possibly TRBD1 for D (5 bases). Germline loops: CDR1 LNHDA, CDR2 SQIVND (reference sequence). The CDR3 runs to 15 residues. V was clipped by 3 bases and J by 3 bases, with 15 bases between them. CDR3 sequence: CASSIGAVSNYEQYF. As DNA, the CDR3 is TGTGCCAGTAGTATTGGGGCAGTCTCAAACTACGAGCAGTACTTC.

The J gene is TRBJ1-2, the V gene TRBV7-8; D may be TRBD1 (5 bases). CDR3 length: 17 residues. V was shortened by 4 bases and J by 4 bases, with 22 bases between the two germline ends. Germline V gene data show CDR1 as SGHVS and CDR2 as FQNEAQ. The CDR3 DNA reads TGTGCCAGCAGCTCTTTAGGGAACAGGCGTGAGGGCTATGGCTACACCTTC. Translating gives CASSSLGNRREGYGYTF.

This clone was detected only once. The J gene is TRBJ1-2, the V gene TRBV5-5, with D possibly being TRBD1 (6 bases). This CDR3 comprises 18 residues. V lost 4 bases and J lost 4, with 26 bases in between. Germline V lookup: CDR1 SGHKS, CDR2 YYEKEE (reference sequence). The CDR3 here is CASSPNRVVVPHSYGYTF. DNA of the CDR3: TGTGCCAGCAGCCCCAACAGGGTAGTCGTGCCGCATAGCTATGGCTACACCTTC.

The V call is TRBV5-4, the J call TRBJ2-7; D gene ambiguous. The V end lost 1 base, the J end lost 5 bases, and 1 base lay between the germline ends. The V gene's germline CDR1 is SGHNT and CDR2 YYREEE (reference sequence). This CDR3 contains 10 residues. CDR3 region: CASSLNEQYF. The CDR3 nucleotides read TGTGCCAGCAGCTTGAACGAGCAGTACTTC.

As DNA, the CDR3 is TGTGCCACCAGTGATTTGGACACTGAAGCTTTCTTT. Its protein product is CATSDLDTEAFF. V gene TRBV24-1 combines with J gene TRBJ1-1; D gene ambiguous. This CDR3 spans 12 amino acids. CDR1 is KGHDR and CDR2 is SFDVKD in the germline V gene. V was pared by 0 bases and J by 3 bases, with 1 base between.

This chain connects TRBV2 to TRBJ2-7; 7 bases match TRBD2. The CDR3 is made up of 15 amino acids. Germline V gene lookup returns CDR1 SNHLY and CDR2 FYNNEI. The V and J ends lost 3 bases and 6 bases, in that order; junction bases with no gene match: 11. The CDR3 spells CASSEGTTPVPEQYF. In DNA form, the CDR3 reads TGTGCCAGCAGTGAGGGGACTACCCCGGTCCCCGAGCAGTACTTC.

This chain uses TRBV27 with TRBJ1-2; perhaps TRBD1 as D (5 bases). The CDR3 length is 15 residues. Trimming cost V 7 bases and J 4 bases, with 19 bases left between them. CDR1 and CDR2 (germline): MNHEY, SMNVEV (reference sequence). DNA of the CDR3: TGTGCCAGCACTCCATTCGTCGGGGGGGGCTATGGCTACACCTTC. It codes for CASTPFVGGGYGYTF.

This sequence joins TRBV4-3 and TRBJ1-1, with D possibly being TRBD1 (5 bases). The CDR3 runs to 16 residues. Deletions cut 1 base from V and 3 bases from J, with 15 bases between. Germline assignment: CDR1 LGHNA and CDR2 YSLEER. DNA for the CDR3: TGCGCCAGCAGCCAAGGAGGGGCAGGGAGGTACACTGAAGCTTTCTTT. It specifies CASSQGGAGRYTEAFF.

V usage is TRBV28 and J usage is TRBJ2-7, with D unclear. Between the trimmed V and J ends, which lost 7 bases and 2 bases, there was a span of 12 bases. Germline CDR1 MDHEN, CDR2 SYDVKM. The length of the CDR3 is 13 residues. CDR3 region: CASNQGRTYEQYF. DNA for the CDR3: TGTGCCAGCAATCAAGGGCGCACCTACGAGCAGTACTTC. Using reference TRBV28 and TRBJ2-7 for the parts outside the CDR3, the full variable domain is DVKVTQSSRYLVKRTGEKVFLECVQDMDHENMFWYRQDPGLGLRLIYFSYDVKMKEKGDIPEGYSVSREKKERFSLILESASTNQTSMYLCASNQGRTYEQYFGPGTRLTVT.

The J gene is TRBJ1-3, the V gene TRBV9; D is perhaps TRBD1 (5 bases). CDR1 is SGDLS, CDR2 YYNGEE, per germline. The CDR3 is 16 residues long. Between the trimmed V and J ends, which lost 6 bases and 0 bases, there was a span of 16 bases. The CDR3 protein is CASKWAGRLSGNTIYF. The CDR3 DNA sequence: TGTGCCAGCAAGTGGGCAGGGAGGCTCTCTGGAAACACCATATATTTT.

The V gene is TRBV5-4, the J gene TRBJ2-3; TRBD1 matches at 12 bases. CDR1 and CDR2 (germline): SGHNT, YYREEE (reference sequence). The CDR3 has 15 residues. With 4 bases clipped from V and 6 bases from J, the junction kept 6 bases outside the gene matches. The CDR3 reads CASSPGTGGRDTQYF. CDR3 DNA sequence: TGTGCCAGCAGCCCCGGGACAGGGGGCAGGGATACGCAGTATTTT.

The chain joins TRBV4-3 to TRBJ2-7; TRBD1 aligns across 7 bases. The germline V gene encodes CDR1 LGHNA and CDR2 YSLEER. J was trimmed by 0 bases and V by 0 bases; bases with no gene match: 2. This CDR3 is 15 amino acids long. The CDR3 bases are TGCGCCAGCAGCCAAGAGGGACAGTACTCCTACGAGCAGTACTTC. Amino acids: CASSQEGQYSYEQYF.

V usage is TRBV5-4 and J usage is TRBJ2-7, with TRBD1 identical over 12 bases. This CDR3 contains 14 residues. The germline CDR1 and CDR2 sequences are SGHNT and YYREEE (reference sequence). V shed 3 bases, J shed 4 bases, and the junction held 2 bases outside the gene matches. CDR3 nucleotide sequence: TGTGCCAGCAGCTGGGGACAGGGGGCTTACGAGCAGTACTTC. Amino acids: CASSWGQGAYEQYF. The complete variable domain, with remaining parts taken from reference TRBV5-4 and TRBJ2-7, reads ETGVTQSPTHLIKTRGQQVTLRCSSQSGHNTVSWYQQALGQGPQFIFQYYREEENGRGNFPPRFSGLQFPNYSSELNVNALELDDSALYLCASSWGQGAYEQYFGPGTRLTVT.

In regard to this clone: The identical CDR3 is also encoded by other nucleotide sequences in the sample. The rearrangement links TRBV18 to TRBJ2-7; TRBD1 agrees at 9 bases. The V gene's germline CDR1 is KGHSH and CDR2 LQKENI. Losses at the gene ends were 0 bases for V and 3 bases for J; bases not matched to a gene: 3. The CDR3 sequence is 15 residues long. CDR3 amino acids: CASSPPGQGVYEQYF. The CDR3 DNA follows: TGTGCCAGCTCACCACCGGGACAGGGTGTCTACGAGCAGTACTTC.

The V call is TRBV4-3, the J call TRBJ1-5; D is unclear. Germline assignment: CDR1 LGHNA and CDR2 YSLEER. The germline V and J ends were trimmed by 4 bases and 4 bases, with 11 bases remaining between them. The CDR3 contains 14 residues. The CDR3 DNA is TGCGCCAGCAGCCCGCGGACGGGGAATCAGCCCCAGCATTTT. Encoded protein: CASSPRTGNQPQHF.